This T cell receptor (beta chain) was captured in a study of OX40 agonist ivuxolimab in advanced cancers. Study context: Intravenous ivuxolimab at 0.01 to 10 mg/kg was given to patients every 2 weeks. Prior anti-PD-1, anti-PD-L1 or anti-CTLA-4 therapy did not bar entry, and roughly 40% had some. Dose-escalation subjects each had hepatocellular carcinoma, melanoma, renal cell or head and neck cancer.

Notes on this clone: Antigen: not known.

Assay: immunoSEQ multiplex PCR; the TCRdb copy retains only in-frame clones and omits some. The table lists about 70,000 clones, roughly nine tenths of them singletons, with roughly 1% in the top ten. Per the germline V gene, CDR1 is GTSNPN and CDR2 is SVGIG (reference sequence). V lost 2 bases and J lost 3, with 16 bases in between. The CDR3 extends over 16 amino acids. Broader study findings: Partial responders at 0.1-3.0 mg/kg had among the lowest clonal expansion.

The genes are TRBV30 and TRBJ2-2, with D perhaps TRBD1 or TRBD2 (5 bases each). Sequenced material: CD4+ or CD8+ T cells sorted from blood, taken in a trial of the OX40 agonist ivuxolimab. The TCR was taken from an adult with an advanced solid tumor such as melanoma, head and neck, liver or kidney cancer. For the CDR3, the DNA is TGTGCCTGGAGTCCCCTGGGACGAGGAGACACCGGGGAGCTGTTTTTT. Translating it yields CAWSPLGRGDTGELFF.